The present entry profiles one T cell receptor (beta chain) with its context. What it binds is not known. V lost 2 bases and J lost 4, with 15 bases in between. The CDR3 extends over 15 amino acids. Germline CDR1 is MNHEY and CDR2 is SVGAGI. This entry comes from a study of cytomegalovirus exposure and HLA in healthy donors. Study summary: Early on, a data release was issued that held roughly 80 million unique TCRs from HLA-typed donors.

In the PCR, 60 Vbeta and 13 Jbeta primers were used. Sequencing used immunoSEQ multiplex PCR; TCRdb keeps in-frame clones, though not all of them. Counted here are about 97,000 clones, roughly three fifths occurring once; the ten biggest clones make up around 4.8%. Study-wide results and limits: A later analysis linked a missense DCLRE1C variant to TCR beta V- and J-gene trimming. It was reportedly the case that the classifier diagnosed cytomegalovirus status with high specificity and sensitivity. Only CMV serostatus was available as immune exposure information.

The sequenced sample consisted of PBMCs. The receptor was isolated from a human donor in good health. V is TRBV6-5 and J is TRBJ2-7, with TRBD1 as a possible D gene (6 bases). CDR3: CASSYTGFGAYEQYF. As DNA, the CDR3 is TGTGCCAGCAGTTACACAGGGTTTGGGGCATACGAGCAGTACTTC.